This T cell receptor (beta chain) derives from a study of T cell changes during pregnancy in multiple sclerosis. The table came from immunoSEQ multiplex PCR; TCRdb's copy has only in-frame clones and leaves some out. The table has about 79,000 clones, around nine tenths seen once. The ends were cut back, 3 bases at V and 5 bases at J, with 13 bases in the middle. CDR1 and CDR2 (germline): MDHEN, SYDVKM. The CDR3 spans 14 residues. The sequencing here drew on CD4+ T cells from peripheral blood mononuclear cells, taken in the second trimester of pregnancy. This clonotype originated in a female donor with multiple sclerosis, enrolled in a pregnancy study. The rearrangement links TRBV28 to TRBJ2-5; D may be TRBD1 (6 bases). The CDR3 loop reads CASSFSQGRETQYF. The CDR3 DNA sequence: TGTGCCAGCAGTTTTTCCCAGGGGCGGGAGACCCAGTACTTC.